This T cell receptor (beta chain) was identified during a study of shared clonotypes between healthy human individuals (dated by TCRdb to 2020 to 2021). In the study overall: The cohort included three men and a couple of women between 18 and 49 years of age. Leukapheresis yielded between about 0.8 and 9.5 billion PBMCs per donor. To increase sequencing depth and limit assay-specific biases, TCR repertoire library preparation and sequencing were carried out by different laboratories using diverse techniques. For each donor, CD4 naive and CD4 memory were each given three plates, CD8 naive was given two plates, and CD8 memory was given one plate. The study deeply sequenced blood TCR repertoires of five healthy adults to estimate repertoire size and the extent of clonotype sharing between individuals.

About this clone: Its target antigen remains unknown. Base qualities were left out, and no much larger clone turns up one base away.

Sequences MNHEY (CDR1) and SMNVEV (CDR2) are obtained from the germline V gene (reference sequence). Deletion took 10 bases off V and 5 bases off J, with a span of 11 bases between the germline ends. Inclusive of the bounding cysteine and phenylalanine, the CDR3 is 11 residues long. The sequence is cut down to CDR3 DNA, 33 bases in frame from base 1. The research as a whole found: Sampling was restricted to blood, and TCR repertoires in tissues likely differ from the TCR repertoires found in blood. Incomplete sequencing was indicated by rarefaction of sorted-subset datasets, despite the large sequencing depth. Compared with non-shared clonotypes, the clonotypes found in all four sorted-subset donors had higher generation probabilities. Across a few donors, about 5.2% of naive CD4, approximately 3.5% of naive CD8, under 2.5% of memory CD4, and approximately 0.4% of memory CD8 clonotypes were shared. Based on pairwise subsampling, the degree of clonotype sharing among donors was expected to be affected by sequencing depth. Larger estimated clonotype richness was generally found for naive subsets than for memory subsets. The small number of donors limited the genetic and exposure-history diversity represented.

Using the deep immunoSEQ assay, TCR CDR3 regions were amplified from genomic DNA by multiplex PCR. For each cell subset, the extracted genomic DNA was distributed evenly across all wells of several immunoSEQ 96-well plates, and each plate served as one replicate. For sorted subsets, each replicate PCR was loaded with approximately 190 ng genomic DNA, equivalent to approximately 27,000 T cell genomes. The purified libraries were quantified using a Qubit 3.0 fluorometer, sized with a Bioanalyzer 2100, and then quantified again using the KAPA Library Quantification kit. Each immunoSEQ 96-well plate was sequenced on its own single-read 150-cycle Illumina NextSeq 550 flow cell. In the authors' own workflow: Because the immunoSEQ output held only junctional sequences and lacked quality scores, the filtering could not match the filtering applied to full-length reads. To assign V/J genes and CDR3, sequences were annotated against IMGT germline references using PyIR, a Python wrapper for IgBLAST v1.9. Reads were removed for weak V/J assignments (E-value above 1e-6), missing CDR3, stop codons, out-of-frame junctions, or ambiguous translated residues. V3J clonotypes were defined as sequences sharing the same inferred V gene, J gene, and CDR3 amino acid sequence. To compute the percentage overlap between repertoires, the number of shared unique clonotypes was divided by the size of the smaller repertoire. RTK rarefaction, the Chao1 estimator, and Recon v2.1 estimates of unobserved clonotypes were used to assess repertoire richness. Generation probabilities for all TCRbeta clonotypes obtained by the gDNA method from a handful of donors were computed using OLGA. The table was pulled from immuneACCESS by TCRdb, which kept in-frame rearrangements only. Such tables lose some clones; where checked, under half of the loss comes from unresolved V genes, and the rest has no known cause. The DNA was the basis for D and trimming; V, J and clone size are from that table. The sample table holds over a million clones, of which roughly 96% were seen once. The ten largest clones add up to 1% to 1.5% of the sample.

Healthy HIV-negative adults with no recently reported acute infections or vaccinations were included as donors. Only Caucasian adults living in Nashville, Tennessee, USA were represented among the donors. Magnetic negative selection was used to enrich CD4+ T cells, after which naive cells were positively selected on CD45RA and the negative fraction became the memory subset. Blood was obtained by leukapheresis, after which PBMCs were separated by Ficoll-Histopaque density gradient centrifugation and cryopreserved in liquid nitrogen vapor phase. Analytical flow cytometry was used to check the purity and quantity of every magnetically sorted T cell population. From each sorted fraction, genomic DNA was isolated and quantified by UV absorbance on a Nanodrop 2000c.

The sequencing sample was made of naive CD4+ T cells sorted from blood. What this sample's cell subset or site label stands for: CD45RA+ positively selected. The chain links TRBV27 with TRBJ2-5; TRBD2 is a weak D gene call, 6 bases matching. The origin of this receptor is a man under 40 in good health. The sequenced DNA is TGTGCCACAGGCCGGGGGGAGACCCAGTACTTC. This encodes CATGRGETQYF.